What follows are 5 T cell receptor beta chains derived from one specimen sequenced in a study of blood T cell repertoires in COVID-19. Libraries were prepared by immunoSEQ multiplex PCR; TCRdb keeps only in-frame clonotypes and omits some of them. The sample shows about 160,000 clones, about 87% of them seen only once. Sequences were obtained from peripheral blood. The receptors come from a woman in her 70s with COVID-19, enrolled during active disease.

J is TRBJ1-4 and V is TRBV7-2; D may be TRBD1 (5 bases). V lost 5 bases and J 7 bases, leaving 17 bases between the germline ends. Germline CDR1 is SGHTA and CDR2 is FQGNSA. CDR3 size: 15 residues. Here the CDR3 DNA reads TGTGCCAGCAGCGCCCAGGGATATCAGGGTGAAAAACTGTTTTTT. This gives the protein CASSAQGYQGEKLFF.

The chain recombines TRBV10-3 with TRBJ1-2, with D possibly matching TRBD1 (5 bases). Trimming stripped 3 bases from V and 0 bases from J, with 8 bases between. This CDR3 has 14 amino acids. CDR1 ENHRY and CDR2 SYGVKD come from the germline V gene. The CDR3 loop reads CAISDGRANYGYTF. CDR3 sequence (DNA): TGTGCCATCAGTGACGGCAGGGCTAACTATGGCTACACCTTC.

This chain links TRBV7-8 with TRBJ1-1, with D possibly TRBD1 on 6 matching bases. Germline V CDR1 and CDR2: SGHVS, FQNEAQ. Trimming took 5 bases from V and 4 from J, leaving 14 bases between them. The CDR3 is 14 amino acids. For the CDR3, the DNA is TGTGCCAGCAGCCCCAGGGACACCCCCACTGAAGCTTTCTTT. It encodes CASSPRDTPTEAFF.

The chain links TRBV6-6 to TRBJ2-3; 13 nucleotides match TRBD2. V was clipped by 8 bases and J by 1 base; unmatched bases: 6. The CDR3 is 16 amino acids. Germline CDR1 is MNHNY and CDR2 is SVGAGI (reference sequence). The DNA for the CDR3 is TGTGCCAGCGGACGCGGACTAGCGGGGGGCACAGATACGCAGTATTTT. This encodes CASGRGLAGGTDTQYF.

CDR3 protein: CASSPRQGTYNEQFF. In nucleotides, the CDR3 is TGTGCCAGCAGCCCACGACAGGGAACCTACAATGAGCAGTTCTTC. The chain is built from TRBV5-4 and TRBJ2-1; 7 positions agree with TRBD1. This CDR3 has 15 amino acids. The germline V gene encodes CDR1 SGHNT and CDR2 YYREEE (reference sequence). J gave up 2 bases and V 4 bases, and 6 bases lay outside the gene matches.